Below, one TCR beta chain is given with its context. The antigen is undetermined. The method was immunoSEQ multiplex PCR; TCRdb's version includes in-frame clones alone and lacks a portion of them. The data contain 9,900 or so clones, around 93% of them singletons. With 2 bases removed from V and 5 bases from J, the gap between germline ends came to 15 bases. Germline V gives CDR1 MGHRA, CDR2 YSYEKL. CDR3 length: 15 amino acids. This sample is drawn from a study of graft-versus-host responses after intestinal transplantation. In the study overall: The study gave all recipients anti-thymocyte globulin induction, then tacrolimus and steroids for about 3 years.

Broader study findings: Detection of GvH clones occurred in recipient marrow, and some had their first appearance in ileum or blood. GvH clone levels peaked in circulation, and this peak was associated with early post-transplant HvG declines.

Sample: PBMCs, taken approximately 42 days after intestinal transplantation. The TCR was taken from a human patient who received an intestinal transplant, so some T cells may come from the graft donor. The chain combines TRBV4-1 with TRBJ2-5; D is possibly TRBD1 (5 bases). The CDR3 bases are TGCGCCAGCAGCCAACTGGAAGGGGTAGTGGAGACCCAGTACTTC. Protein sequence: CASSQLEGVVETQYF.